The entry below gives a single T cell receptor (beta chain) sequence along with its context. The antigen remains unidentified. In the library, individual cDNA molecules carried attached unique molecular identifiers. TCRdb processed the 5' RACE reads anew with MiXCR; each CDR3 protein has one entry. The sample lists under 70,000 distinct CDR3 sequences, roughly 13% seen once, with 10% in the top ten. This sample was taken from a study of early T cells in non-severe SARS-CoV-2 infection. Points from the study as a whole: Private and CD4 specificities were missed by VDJdb matching, which favored anti-spike CD8 responses.

The CDR3 length is 13 residues. In germline, CDR1 is SQVTM, CDR2 ANQGSEA. The V gene lost 3 bases and the J gene lost 6 bases, with 14 bases spanning the gap. The TCR comes from an adult who was a healthcare worker with PCR-confirmed SARS-CoV-2 infection or an uninfected control (not recorded which). V usage is TRBV29-1 and J usage is TRBJ1-1, with D maybe TRBD1 (6 bases). The sample taken for sequencing was whole blood. CDR3 sequence (DNA): TGCAGCGTTGAGGTCGGGGGCAGGGCTGAAGCTTTCTTT. Amino acid sequence: CSVEVGGRAEAFF.